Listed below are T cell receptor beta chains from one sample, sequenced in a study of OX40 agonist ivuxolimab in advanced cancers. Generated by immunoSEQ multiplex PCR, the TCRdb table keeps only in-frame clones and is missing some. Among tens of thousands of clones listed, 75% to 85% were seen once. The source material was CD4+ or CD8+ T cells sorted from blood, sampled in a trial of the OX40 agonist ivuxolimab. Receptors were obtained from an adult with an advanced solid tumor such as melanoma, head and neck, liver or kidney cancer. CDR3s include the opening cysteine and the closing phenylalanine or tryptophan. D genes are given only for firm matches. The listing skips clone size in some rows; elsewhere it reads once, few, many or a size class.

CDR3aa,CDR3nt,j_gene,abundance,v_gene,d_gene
CASSSGRGRANYGYTF,TGTGCCAGCAGTTCCGGGCGGGGCAGGGCAAACTATGGCTACACCTTC,TRBJ1-2,-,TRBV6-5,-
CAIWDRGLNTEAFF,TGTGCCATCTGGGACAGGGGGCTGAACACTGAAGCTTTCTTT,TRBJ1-1,-,TRBV10-3,TRBD1
CASSSYRQGDYSYTF,TGTGCCAGCAGCTCCTATCGACAGGGTGACTATAGCTACACCTTC,TRBJ1-2,-,TRBV7-2,TRBD1
CASSIQGIEETQYF,TGTGCCAGCAGCATACAGGGTATAGAGGAGACCCAGTACTTC,TRBJ2-5,-,TRBV21-1,-
CASNPQENYGYTF,TGTGCCAGCAACCCTCAGGAGAACTATGGCTACACCTTC,TRBJ1-2,-,TRBV28,-
CAGGQGYSNQPQHF,TGTGCCGGAGGACAGGGCTATAGCAATCAGCCCCAGCATTTT,TRBJ1-5,few,TRBV28,TRBD1
CASSLKWQDNYGYTF,TGTGCCAGCAGCTTGAAGTGGCAGGATAACTATGGCTACACCTTC,TRBJ1-2,-,TRBV5-8,-
CAVGYLRTSGRADTQYF,TGTGCCGTGGGGTACCTTCGGACTAGCGGGAGGGCAGATACGCAGTATTTT,TRBJ2-3,-,TRBV30,TRBD2
CASREQGAYEQYF,TGTGCCAGTAGGGAACAGGGGGCCTACGAGCAGTACTTC,TRBJ2-7,few,TRBV19,TRBD1
CASSARQDLGTQYF,TGTGCCAGCAGCGCGAGACAAGATCTAGGGACCCAGTACTTC,TRBJ2-5,-,TRBV9,-
CASSITNQPQHF,TGTGCCAGCAGCATAACCAATCAGCCCCAGCATTTT,TRBJ1-5,-,TRBV7-9,-
CASSLNLWETQYF,TGTGCCAGCAGCTTAAACTTATGGGAGACCCAGTACTTC,TRBJ2-5,-,TRBV11-2,-
CASSTTRTASYNEQFF,TGTGCCAGCAGCACGACCCGAACTGCCTCCTACAATGAGCAGTTCTTC,TRBJ2-1,once,TRBV7-2,-
CASRSGQNLPYEQYF,TGTGCCAGCCGTTCCGGACAAAACTTACCGTACGAGCAGTACTTC,TRBJ2-7,once,TRBV18,-
CASSFGSSARDTQYF,TGCGCCAGCAGCTTTGGTAGTTCCGCCAGAGATACGCAGTATTTT,TRBJ2-3,-,TRBV5-1,-
CASSIGPATYEQYF,TGTGCCAGTAGTATTGGACCGGCGACCTACGAGCAGTACTTC,TRBJ2-7,few,TRBV19,-
CASSLAPDTQYF,TGTGCCAGCAGCTTAGCCCCAGATACGCAGTATTTT,TRBJ2-3,-,TRBV7-2,-
CASSLSQARGEAFF,TGTGCCAGCAGTTTAAGTCAGGCCCGGGGTGAAGCTTTCTTT,TRBJ1-1,-,TRBV27,-
CASSNATSGTNRDTQYF,TGTGCCAGCAGTAACGCGACTAGCGGGACTAATAGAGATACGCAGTATTTT,TRBJ2-3,-,TRBV27,TRBD2
CASSVADSEQFF,TGTGCCAGCAGCGTAGCTGATTCTGAGCAGTTCTTC,TRBJ2-1,-,TRBV9,-
CASSGVAGLNEQFF,TGTGCCAGCAGTGGGGTAGCGGGACTTAATGAGCAGTTCTTC,TRBJ2-1,-,TRBV6-4,TRBD2
CASSPWTGSGNTIYF,TGTGCCAGCAGTCCGTGGACGGGCTCTGGAAACACCATATATTTT,TRBJ1-3,-,TRBV6-1,-
CASSLGSGGAQEQYF,TGCGCCAGCAGCTTGGGTAGCGGGGGGGCCCAGGAGCAGTACTTC,TRBJ2-7,once,TRBV5-1,TRBD2
CASSRQGPLLNTGELFF,TGTGCCAGCAGCCGACAGGGTCCCCTATTGAACACCGGGGAGCTGTTTTTT,TRBJ2-2,-,TRBV7-3,TRBD1
CAWSDGLANEKLFF,TGTGCCTGGAGTGACGGGCTTGCTAACGAAAAACTGTTTTTT,TRBJ1-4,-,TRBV30,-
CAWSTSGGLTYEQYF,TGTGCCTGGAGTACTAGCGGGGGCCTAACCTACGAGCAGTACTTC,TRBJ2-7,once,TRBV30,TRBD2
CASSPSQAGMRSDEQFF,TGTGCCAGCAGCCCCTCCCAAGCGGGAATGAGGTCGGATGAGCAGTTCTTC,TRBJ2-1,-,TRBV9,TRBD2
CASSLFRALGQPQHF,TGTGCCAGCAGCTTGTTCAGGGCACTTGGTCAGCCCCAGCATTTT,TRBJ1-5,-,TRBV5-6,-